This T cell receptor beta chain emerged from a study of cytomegalovirus exposure and HLA in healthy donors. For this clone: Its antigen remains unknown.

13 Jbeta primers and 60 Vbeta primers were used for the PCR. Original data processing: The authors later counted around 80 million unique TCR beta chains, 9.5 million to 11 million of them shared. This table comes from immunoSEQ multiplex PCR, and its TCRdb copy is limited to in-frame clones, with some not included. V and J calls and clone size come straight from that table; D and trimming were deduced from the DNA. In the table there are some 87,000 clones, around 77% of which are singletons. The V end was cut by 4 bases, the J end by 0 bases, with 6 bases between. This CDR3 has 13 residues. Germline V gene data show CDR1 as SGHDN and CDR2 as FVKESK. Study-wide results and caveats: In all likelihood, a cluster of highly shared sequence variants was a sequencing artifact.

V is TRBV14 and J is TRBJ1-1, with no clear D. The sample consisted of PBMCs. This receptor was obtained from a man between 45 and 60 years old in good health and CMV-seropositive. The CDR3 nucleotides read TGTGCCAGCAGCCCTAATATGAACACTGAAGCTTTCTTT. Amino acids: CASSPNMNTEAFF. The variable domain in full, completed from reference TRBV14 and TRBJ1-1, reads EAGVTQFPSHSVIEKGQTVTLRCDPISGHDNLYWYRRVMGKEIKFLLHFVKESKQDESGMPNNRFLAERTGGTYSTLKVQPAELEDSGVYFCASSPNMNTEAFFGQGTRLTVV.